The 30 T cell receptor beta chains presented below share a single source sample, sequenced in a study of graft-versus-host responses after intestinal transplantation. TCRdb's table, derived via immunoSEQ multiplex PCR, lists solely in-frame clones and lacks some. This table holds 13,000 to 15,000 clones, about 74% found once. Investigators treated the graft tissue so that it released intraepithelial and lamina propria lymphocytes. The sample was ileum tissue, taken 16 days after intestinal transplant. The receptors here all came from a human patient who received an intestinal transplant, so some T cells may come from the graft donor.

This chain uses TRBV6-5 with TRBJ2-1; 9 positions match TRBD2. Germline CDR1 reads MNHEY; CDR2 reads SVGAGI. V lost 9 bases to trimming and J lost 0 bases; unmatched junction nucleotides: 6. CDR3 length: 15 amino acids. The CDR3, as DNA: TGTGCCAGTCATCTTAGCGGGAGCTCCTACAATGAGCAGTTCTTC. This sequence encodes CASHLSGSSYNEQFF.

The chain has TRBV5-1 and TRBJ1-2; TRBD1 matches 8 bases. Germline V lookup: CDR1 SGHRS, CDR2 YFSETQ. Losses at the gene ends were 3 bases for V and 4 bases for J; bases not matched to a gene: 5. CDR3 length: 14 residues. In DNA, the CDR3 is TGCGCCAGCAGCTCGGACAGGGAGGGCTATGGCTACACCTTC. Translated, it gives CASSSDREGYGYTF.

The gene calls are TRBV4-3 and TRBJ1-2; D unresolved. CDR1 and CDR2 (germline): LGHNA, YSLEER. Trimming removed 4 bases from V and 6 bases from J, with 21 bases in between. This CDR3 has 16 amino acids. The CDR3 nucleotides read TGCGCCAGCAGCCTCACACGACAATGGCTAGCGGATGGCTACACCTTC. Protein: CASSLTRQWLADGYTF.

This clone was counted only a few times. V gene TRBV5-1 combines with J gene TRBJ1-2; 7 nucleotides line up with TRBD1. This CDR3 contains 14 residues. In germline, CDR1 is SGHRS, CDR2 YFSETQ. Germline trimming cut 4 bases from V and 4 bases from J; bases unmatched to any gene: 7. CDR3 bases: TGCGCCAGCAGCCCCGAGGGGGCGTCCTATGGCTACACCTTC. Its translation: CASSPEGASYGYTF.

The chain recombines TRBV5-1 with TRBJ1-2, with D tentatively TRBD1 (6 bases). V gave up 0 bases and J gave up 2 bases, with 14 bases separating them. The CDR3 spans 16 residues. Germline V gives CDR1 SGHRS, CDR2 YFSETQ. CDR3 amino acids: CASSLAYRAMNYGYTF. CDR3 DNA sequence: TGCGCCAGCAGCTTGGCTTACAGGGCAATGAACTATGGCTACACCTTC.

Only one count was recorded for this clone. The chain joins TRBV10-3 to TRBJ2-1; the match to TRBD1 covers 9 bases. V lost 2 bases to trimming and J lost 7 bases; unmatched junction nucleotides: 3. The CDR3 covers 14 residues. In germline, CDR1 is ENHRY, CDR2 SYGVKD. The CDR3 spells CAISEGTGNNEQFF. In DNA, the CDR3 is TGTGCCATCAGTGAGGGGACAGGGAATAATGAGCAGTTCTTC.

The rearrangement uses TRBV4-1 and TRBJ2-7; 10 positions match TRBD1. Trimming cost V 4 bases and J 5 bases; bases outside gene matches: 5. The CDR3 is 14 residues long. The germline V gene has CDR1 MGHRA and CDR2 YSYEKL. The CDR3 sequence: CASSPGQGGNEQYF. The CDR3 nucleotides read TGCGCCAGCAGCCCTGGACAGGGGGGCAACGAGCAGTACTTC.

V gene TRBV5-1 combines with J gene TRBJ1-2; 7 positions match TRBD1. The junction had 6 bases not matched to a gene; V was cut back by 4 bases and J by 6 bases. The CDR3 is 13 residues long. Per germline, CDR1 SGHRS and CDR2 YFSETQ. Here the CDR3 DNA reads TGCGCCAGCAGCCTCGACAGGGCGGATGGCTACACCTTC. It yields the protein CASSLDRADGYTF.

By sample fraction, this clone is medium-sized (0.01 to 0.1%). The V gene is TRBV5-4, the J gene TRBJ1-2; a possible D gene is TRBD1 (6 bases). Trimming pared 4 bases from V and 4 bases from J, leaving 14 bases between. CDR3 length: 14 residues. Germline CDR1 and CDR2: SGHNT and YYREEE (reference sequence). The CDR3 loop is CASSIQGGGYGYTF. In DNA form, the CDR3 reads TGTGCCAGCAGCATACAGGGTGGTGGCTATGGCTACACCTTC. The whole variable domain, remainder taken from reference TRBV5-4 and TRBJ1-2, is ETGVTQSPTHLIKTRGQQVTLRCSSQSGHNTVSWYQQALGQGPQFIFQYYREEENGRGNFPPRFSGLQFPNYSSELNVNALELDDSALYLCASSIQGGGYGYTFGSGTRLTVV.

The rearrangement links TRBV5-4 to TRBJ2-7; possibly TRBD1 for D (7 bases). The CDR3 has 18 amino acids. Germline V CDR1 and CDR2: SGHNT, YYREEE (reference sequence). V lost 0 bases and J lost 2, with 21 bases in between. The CDR3, as DNA: TGTGCCAGCAGCTTGGCCGGCGCGGGACAGTCGCTAACCTACGAGCAGTACTTC. This sequence encodes CASSLAGAGQSLTYEQYF.

This clone was recorded once. The chain links TRBV28 to TRBJ2-1, with unresolved D. The germline V gene encodes CDR1 MDHEN and CDR2 SYDVKM. V lost 0 bases, J lost 0 bases, and 3 bases lay in between. The CDR3 is 14 residues long. The CDR3 DNA reads as TGTGCCAGCAGTTTATGGAGCTCCTACAATGAGCAGTTCTTC. It codes for CASSLWSSYNEQFF.

This clone has only a few counts. Given a much more abundant clone one base away, this may be a read error. The rearrangement links TRBV28 to TRBJ2-7; TRBD1 aligns across 10 bases. Germline loops: CDR1 MDHEN, CDR2 SYDVKM. There are 14 residues in the CDR3. V lost 2 bases, J lost 3 bases, and 1 base stayed unmatched. CDR3 region: CASSLGTGVYEQYF. The CDR3 bases are TGTGCCAGCAGTTTAGGGACAGGGGTCTACGAGCAGTACTTC.

The rearrangement uses TRBV4-3 and TRBJ2-2, with D unclear. The germline CDR1 and CDR2 sequences are LGHNA and YSLEER. The CDR3 is 14 amino acids. V was clipped by 4 bases and J by 5 bases, with 11 bases between them. The CDR3 DNA reads as TGCGCCAGCAGCCTTAGCCGAATAACCGGGGAGCTGTTTTTT. Protein: CASSLSRITGELFF.

The rearrangement links TRBV27 to TRBJ2-5, with D perhaps TRBD1 (7 bases). V lost 6 bases and J 3 bases, leaving 23 bases between the germline ends. Germline V gives CDR1 MNHEY, CDR2 SMNVEV (reference sequence). There are 17 residues in the CDR3. CDR3 in amino acids: CASRSWDRRLGEETQYF. The CDR3 DNA follows: TGTGCCAGCAGGAGTTGGGACAGACGACTAGGCGAAGAGACCCAGTACTTC.

The chain combines TRBV4-1 with TRBJ2-7; tentatively, D is TRBD2 (5 bases). The germline CDR1 and CDR2 sequences are MGHRA and YSYEKL. V gave up 1 base and J gave up 0 bases, with 10 bases separating them. The CDR3 is 15 amino acids. DNA for the CDR3: TGCGCCAGCAGCCAAGGAACCGGACTCTCCTACGAGCAGTACTTC. This codes for CASSQGTGLSYEQYF.

The chain couples TRBV2 to TRBJ1-6; D might be TRBD1 (6 bases). The CDR3 totals 15 residues. Per germline, CDR1 SNHLY and CDR2 FYNNEI. Trimming took 7 bases from V and 9 from J, leaving 19 bases between them. The CDR3 nucleotides read TGTGCCAGCACCGAGAGGGAGGGGGTAGGTTCACCCCTCCACTTT. The encoded protein is CASTEREGVGSPLHF. Full variable domain (rest looked up from reference TRBV2 and TRBJ1-6): EPEVTQTPSHQVTQMGQEVILRCVPISNHLYFYWYRQILGQKVEFLVSFYNNEISEKSEIFDDQFSVERPDGSNFTLKIRSTKLEDSAMYFCASTEREGVGSPLHFGNGTRLTVT.

The chain couples TRBV4-1 to TRBJ2-7; no reliable D call. Trimming removed 1 base at V and 4 bases at J, with 5 bases between. The CDR3 extends over 12 amino acids. Germline assignment: CDR1 MGHRA and CDR2 YSYEKL. DNA of the CDR3: TGCGCCAGCAGCCAAGTTAGTTACGAGCAGTACTTC. Its protein is CASSQVSYEQYF.

The V gene is TRBV7-8, the J gene TRBJ1-5; TRBD1 is a possible D gene (6 bases). Per the germline V gene, CDR1 is SGHVS and CDR2 is FQNEAQ. This CDR3 comprises 15 residues. Trimming left V 1 base short and J 2 bases short, with 9 bases between. CDR3 sequence reads: CASSLGGGGNQPQHF. The CDR3 DNA reads TGTGCCAGCAGCTTAGGAGGGGGTGGCAATCAGCCCCAGCATTTT.

The V gene is TRBV30, the J gene TRBJ2-4; D might be TRBD2 (6 bases). The germline V gene has CDR1 GTSNPN and CDR2 SVGIG (reference sequence). The CDR3 has 15 residues. Trimming removed 0 bases from V and 0 bases from J, with 9 bases in between. DNA of the CDR3: TGTGCCTGGAGTGTAGGGACTTTAGCCAAAAACATTCAGTACTTC. Residues: CAWSVGTLAKNIQYF.

The rearrangement joins TRBV7-9 to TRBJ2-3; 9 bases match TRBD2. The germline V gene encodes CDR1 SEHNR and CDR2 FQNEAQ (reference sequence). This CDR3 has 15 residues. V lost 4 bases to trimming and J lost 0 bases; unmatched junction nucleotides: 2. The CDR3 loop reads CASSSLAGSTDTQYF. CDR3 bases: TGTGCCAGCAGCTCGCTAGCGGGAAGCACAGATACGCAGTATTTT.

The gene calls are TRBV2 and TRBJ2-1; D is unclear. The CDR3 consists of 13 residues. Between the trimmed V and J ends, which lost 5 bases and 4 bases, there was a span of 9 bases. Germline V CDR1 and CDR2: SNHLY, FYNNEI. The CDR3 DNA is TGTGCCAGCAGTATGACAACATACAATGAGCAGTTCTTC. Protein: CASSMTTYNEQFF.

The chain couples TRBV5-1 to TRBJ2-1, with TRBD2 matching 7 bases. The germline CDR1 and CDR2 sequences are SGHRS and YFSETQ. With V trimmed by 4 bases and J by 4 bases, 14 bases remained unmatched. The CDR3 contains 17 residues. The CDR3 is CASSATTLASGYNEQFF. CDR3 coding DNA: TGCGCCAGCAGCGCGACGACCCTGGCTAGCGGATACAATGAGCAGTTCTTC.

The gene calls are TRBV7-3 and TRBJ2-1; D call uncertain. Trimming removed 0 bases at V and 8 bases at J, with 8 bases between. CDR3 length: 13 residues. Germline V gene lookup returns CDR1 SGHTA and CDR2 FQGTGA. This CDR3 is CASSLTMVDEQFF. In DNA, the CDR3 is TGTGCCAGCAGCTTAACGATGGTAGATGAGCAGTTCTTC.

This sequence joins TRBV5-1 and TRBJ2-2, with 8 bases fitting TRBD1. The V and J ends lost 3 bases and 2 bases, in that order; junction bases with no gene match: 6. The germline gives CDR1 SGHRS, CDR2 YFSETQ. The CDR3 length is 16 residues. In DNA form, the CDR3 reads TGCGCCAGCAGCTCACCGGGACAGGCTAACACCGGGGAGCTGTTTTTT. Translating it yields CASSSPGQANTGELFF.

The chain recombines TRBV25-1 with TRBJ2-2; TRBD2 matches at 13 bases. V shed 4 bases, J shed 5 bases, and the junction held 4 bases outside the gene matches. CDR1 MGHDK and CDR2 SYGVNS come from the germline V gene. This CDR3 is 16 amino acids long. This chain's CDR3 is CASSVRLAGGTGELFF. CDR3 bases: TGTGCCAGCAGTGTTAGACTAGCGGGGGGTACCGGGGAGCTGTTTTTT. Full variable domain (remainder filled in from reference TRBV25-1 and TRBJ2-2): EADIYQTPRYLVIGTGKKITLECSQTMGHDKMYWYQQDPGMELHLIHYSYGVNSTEKGDLSSESTVSRIRTEHFPLTLESARPSHTSQYLCASSVRLAGGTGELFFGEGSRLTVL.

The chain couples TRBV6-5 to TRBJ2-7; 8 nucleotides agree with TRBD1. The ends lost 8 bases at V and 2 bases at J; junction bases unmatched: 2. The CDR3 contains 12 residues. CDR1 and CDR2 (germline): MNHEY, SVGAGI. The CDR3 loop is CASGRGPYEQYF. The DNA of the CDR3 is TGTGCCAGCGGCAGGGGGCCCTACGAGCAGTACTTC.

This clone was recorded a few times. The chain has TRBV5-4 and TRBJ2-7; the D is unclear. The CDR3 has 15 residues. Deletions cut 3 bases from V and 2 bases from J, with 15 bases between. The germline CDR1 and CDR2 sequences are SGHNT and YYREEE (reference sequence). CDR3 sequence reads: CASSWATPYTYEQYF. The CDR3 region has the DNA TGTGCCAGCAGCTGGGCCACTCCCTATACCTACGAGCAGTACTTC.

The chain couples TRBV7-3 to TRBJ2-3; 7 bases map to TRBD1. Per germline, CDR1 SGHTA and CDR2 FQGTGA. J was trimmed by 1 base and V by 5 bases; bases with no gene match: 12. The CDR3 is 17 amino acids. The CDR3 DNA reads TGTGCCAGCAGCCCCTTACCCGGGACAGTCGGCACAGATACGCAGTATTTT. Protein product: CASSPLPGTVGTDTQYF.

This clone was observed a few times. The V call is TRBV30, the J call TRBJ1-6; 9 nucleotides match TRBD1. Germline CDR1 reads GTSNPN; CDR2 reads SVGIG (reference sequence). CDR3 length: 15 residues. The junction had 6 bases not matched to a gene; V was cut back by 0 bases and J by 9 bases. For the CDR3, the DNA is TGTGCCTGGAGTGTACCAGGGACAGGGAGTTCACCCCTCCACTTT. This translates into CAWSVPGTGSSPLHF.

The chain combines TRBV7-8 with TRBJ1-4, with D hard to call. This CDR3 spans 15 amino acids. V was clipped by 2 bases and J by 0 bases, with 7 bases between them. Germline lookup yields CDR1 SGHVS and CDR2 FQNEAQ. The CDR3 DNA sequence: TGTGCCAGCAGCTTACTGCGCTCAACTAATGAAAAACTGTTTTTT. Translation: CASSLLRSTNEKLFF.